This TCR beta chain was sequenced during a study of cytomegalovirus exposure and HLA in healthy donors. Overall study: The study's early data release held about 85 million unique TCRs from HLA-typed donors. General observations from the study: In a later analysis, parvovirus B19, influenza, CMV and Epstein-Barr virus appeared linked to several top co-occurrence clusters.

While unrecorded immune exposures were likely, the donors were nominally healthy when sampled. The length of the CDR3 is 15 residues. Looked up from germline, CDR1 is LNHDA and CDR2 is SQIVND (reference sequence). The germline V and J ends were trimmed by 5 bases and 4 bases, with 14 bases remaining between them. Concerning this clone itself: The antigen remains unidentified.

The PCR employed 60 Vbeta primers together with 13 Jbeta primers. Using immunoSEQ multiplex PCR, the repertoire was profiled, and TCRdb retains in-frame clones only, with some absent. This sample yields 220,000 or so clones, of which about 74% are seen a single time; approximately 1.7% belongs to the top ten. Sequencing input: PBMCs. The chain uses TRBV19 and TRBJ2-2, with D possibly TRBD1 on 5 matching bases. The receptor comes from a woman in her twenties or thirties in good health and CMV-seronegative. The CDR3 sequence: CASSLDRRSTGELFF. CDR3 sequence (DNA): TGTGCCAGTAGTCTCGACAGACGGAGCACCGGGGAGCTGTTTTTT.